This TCR beta chain was obtained from a study of OX40 agonist ivuxolimab in advanced cancers. The data were produced by immunoSEQ multiplex PCR, yet TCRdb's version contains in-frame clones alone and is incomplete. The sample shows approximately 79,000 clones, about 90% of them seen only once. This clonotype was obtained from an adult with an advanced solid tumor such as melanoma, head and neck, liver or kidney cancer. The sequences come from CD4+ or CD8+ T cells sorted from blood, collected in a trial of the OX40 agonist ivuxolimab.

CDR3: CASSLYSAGRNEKLFF. As DNA, the CDR3 is TGTGCCAGCAGTCTATACTCGGCAGGGCGTAATGAAAAACTGTTTTTT. This chain joins TRBV27 and TRBJ1-4, with D perhaps TRBD1 (5 bases). V dropped 5 bases and J dropped 4 bases, with 17 bases sitting between them. The CDR3 runs to 16 residues. The germline V gene encodes CDR1 MNHEY and CDR2 SMNVEV (reference sequence).